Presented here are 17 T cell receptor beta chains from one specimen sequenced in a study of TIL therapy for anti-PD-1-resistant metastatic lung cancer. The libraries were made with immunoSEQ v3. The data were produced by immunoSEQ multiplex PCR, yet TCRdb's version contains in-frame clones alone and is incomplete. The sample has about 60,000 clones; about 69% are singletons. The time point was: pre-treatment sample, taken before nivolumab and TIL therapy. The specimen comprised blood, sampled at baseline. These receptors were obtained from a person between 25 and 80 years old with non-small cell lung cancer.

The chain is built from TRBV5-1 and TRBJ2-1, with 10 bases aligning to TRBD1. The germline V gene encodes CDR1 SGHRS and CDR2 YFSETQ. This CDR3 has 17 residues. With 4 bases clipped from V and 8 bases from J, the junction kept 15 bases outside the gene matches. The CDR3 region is CASSLTHPGQGFDEQFF. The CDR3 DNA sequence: TGCGCCAGCAGCCTAACGCATCCGGGACAGGGGTTTGATGAGCAGTTCTTC.

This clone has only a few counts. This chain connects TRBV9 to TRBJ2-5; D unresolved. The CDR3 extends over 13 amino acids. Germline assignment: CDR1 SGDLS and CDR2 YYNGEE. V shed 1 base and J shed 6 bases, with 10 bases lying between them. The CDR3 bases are TGTGCCAGCAGCGTATTGGCTGGGCAGACCCAGTACTTC. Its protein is CASSVLAGQTQYF.

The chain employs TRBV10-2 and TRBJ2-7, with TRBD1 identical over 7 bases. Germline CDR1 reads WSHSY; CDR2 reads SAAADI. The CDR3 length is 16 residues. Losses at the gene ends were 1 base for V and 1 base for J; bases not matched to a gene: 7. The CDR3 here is CASSELTGDYSYEQYF. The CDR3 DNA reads TGCGCCAGCAGTGAGTTAACAGGGGATTATTCCTACGAGCAGTACTTC.

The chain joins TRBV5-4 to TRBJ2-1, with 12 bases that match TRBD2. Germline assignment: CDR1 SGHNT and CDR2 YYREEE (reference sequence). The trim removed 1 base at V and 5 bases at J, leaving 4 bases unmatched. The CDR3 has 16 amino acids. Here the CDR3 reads CASSLPTSGGHNEQFF. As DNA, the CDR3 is TGTGCCAGCAGCTTGCCTACTAGCGGGGGGCACAATGAGCAGTTCTTC.

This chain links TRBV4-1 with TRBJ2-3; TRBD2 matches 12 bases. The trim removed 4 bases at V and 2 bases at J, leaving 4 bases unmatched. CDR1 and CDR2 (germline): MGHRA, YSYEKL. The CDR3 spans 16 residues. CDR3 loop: CASSRGLAGNTDTQYF. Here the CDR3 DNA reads TGCGCCAGCAGCCGCGGACTAGCGGGAAACACAGATACGCAGTATTTT.

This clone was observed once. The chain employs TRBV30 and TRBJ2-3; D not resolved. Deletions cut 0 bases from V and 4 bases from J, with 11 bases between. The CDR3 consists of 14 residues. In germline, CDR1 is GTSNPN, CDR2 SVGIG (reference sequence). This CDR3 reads CAWSVRSESDTQYF. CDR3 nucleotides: TGTGCCTGGAGTGTGCGGTCTGAGTCAGATACGCAGTATTTT.

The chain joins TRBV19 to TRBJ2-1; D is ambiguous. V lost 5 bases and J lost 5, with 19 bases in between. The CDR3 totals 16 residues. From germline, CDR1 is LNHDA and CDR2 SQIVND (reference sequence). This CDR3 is CASSFLPGTRHNEQFF. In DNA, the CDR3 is TGTGCCAGTAGTTTCCTTCCGGGTACCCGTCACAATGAGCAGTTCTTC.

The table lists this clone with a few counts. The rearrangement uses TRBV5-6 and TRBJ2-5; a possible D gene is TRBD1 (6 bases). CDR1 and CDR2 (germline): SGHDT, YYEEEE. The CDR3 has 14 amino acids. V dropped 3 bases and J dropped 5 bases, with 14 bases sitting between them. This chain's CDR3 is CASSSPGAAETQYF. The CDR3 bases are TGTGCCAGCAGCTCTCCAGGGGCGGCGGAGACCCAGTACTTC.

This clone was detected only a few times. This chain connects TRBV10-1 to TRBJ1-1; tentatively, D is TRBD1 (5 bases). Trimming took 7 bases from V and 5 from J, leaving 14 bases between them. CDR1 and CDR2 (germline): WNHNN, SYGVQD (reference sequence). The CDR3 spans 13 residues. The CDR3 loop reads CASNEGTGTEAFF. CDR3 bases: TGCGCCAGCAACGAGGGGACGGGTACTGAAGCTTTCTTT.

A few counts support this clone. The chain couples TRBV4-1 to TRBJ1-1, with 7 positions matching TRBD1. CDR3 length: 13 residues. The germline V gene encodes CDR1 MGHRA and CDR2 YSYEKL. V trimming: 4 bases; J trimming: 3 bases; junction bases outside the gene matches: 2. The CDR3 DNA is TGCGCCAGCAGCCCGACAGGGTACACTGAAGCTTTCTTT. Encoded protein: CASSPTGYTEAFF.

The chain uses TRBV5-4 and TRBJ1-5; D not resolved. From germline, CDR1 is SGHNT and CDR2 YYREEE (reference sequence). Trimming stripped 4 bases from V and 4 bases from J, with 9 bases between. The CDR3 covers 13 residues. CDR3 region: CASSQDGNQPQHF. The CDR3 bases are TGTGCCAGCAGCCAGGACGGAAATCAGCCCCAGCATTTT.

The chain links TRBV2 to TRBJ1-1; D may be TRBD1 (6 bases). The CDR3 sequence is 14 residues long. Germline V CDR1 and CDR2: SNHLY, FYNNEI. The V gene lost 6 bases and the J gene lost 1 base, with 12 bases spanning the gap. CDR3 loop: CASSWTEGNTEAFF. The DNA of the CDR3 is TGTGCCAGCAGCTGGACAGAGGGGAACACTGAAGCTTTCTTT.

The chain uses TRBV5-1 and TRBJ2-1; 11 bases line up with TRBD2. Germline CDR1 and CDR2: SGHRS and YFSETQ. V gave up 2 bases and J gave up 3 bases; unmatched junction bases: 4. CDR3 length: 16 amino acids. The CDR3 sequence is CASSFSLAGDYNEQFF. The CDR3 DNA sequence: TGCGCCAGCAGCTTCTCACTAGCGGGGGACTACAATGAGCAGTTCTTC.

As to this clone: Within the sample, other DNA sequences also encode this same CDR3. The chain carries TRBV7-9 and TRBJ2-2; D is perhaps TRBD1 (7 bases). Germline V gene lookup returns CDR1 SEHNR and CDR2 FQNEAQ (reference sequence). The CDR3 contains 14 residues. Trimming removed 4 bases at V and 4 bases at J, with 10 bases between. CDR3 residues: CASSSQGGTGELFF. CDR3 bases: TGTGCCAGCAGCTCCCAGGGGGGCACCGGGGAGCTGTTTTTT.

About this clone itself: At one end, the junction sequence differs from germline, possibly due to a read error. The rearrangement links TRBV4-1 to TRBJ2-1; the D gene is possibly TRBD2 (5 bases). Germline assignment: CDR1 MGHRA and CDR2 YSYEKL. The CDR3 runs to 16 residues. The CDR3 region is CASSQSGSNPYNEQFF. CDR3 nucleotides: TGCGCCAGCAGCCAATCTGGGAGCAATCCCTATAATGAGCAGTTCTTC.

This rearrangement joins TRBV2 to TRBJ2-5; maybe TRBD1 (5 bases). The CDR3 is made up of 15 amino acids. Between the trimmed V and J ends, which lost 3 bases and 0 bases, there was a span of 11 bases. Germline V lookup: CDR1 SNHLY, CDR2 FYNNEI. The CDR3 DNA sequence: TGTGCCAGCAGTGATTCCAGGGCGAACCAAGAGACCCAGTACTTC. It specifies CASSDSRANQETQYF. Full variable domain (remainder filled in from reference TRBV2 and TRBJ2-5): EPEVTQTPSHQVTQMGQEVILRCVPISNHLYFYWYRQILGQKVEFLVSFYNNEISEKSEIFDDQFSVERPDGSNFTLKIRSTKLEDSAMYFCASSDSRANQETQYFGPGTRLLVL.

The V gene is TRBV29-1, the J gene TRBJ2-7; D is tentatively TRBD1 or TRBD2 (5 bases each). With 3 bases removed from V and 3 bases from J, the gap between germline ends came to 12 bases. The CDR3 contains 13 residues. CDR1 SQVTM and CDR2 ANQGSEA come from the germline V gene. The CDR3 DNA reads TGCAGCGTTGAGGCGGCAGGGAGCTACGAGCAGTACTTC. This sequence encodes CSVEAAGSYEQYF.